These 30 T cell receptor beta chains were sequenced from one sample in a study of OX40 agonist ivuxolimab in advanced cancers. The library was produced with the immunoSEQ multiplex PCR assay. Held by TCRdb, this immuneACCESS table contains in-frame sequences only and omits some clones. Under half of the omission traces to an unresolved V gene where checked; the cause of the rest is unknown. The sample records tens of thousands of clones, less than 90% of which are singletons. The ten largest clones represent around 0.7% of the sample. Sequenced material: CD4+ or CD8+ T cells sorted from blood, taken in a trial of the OX40 agonist ivuxolimab. The receptors stem from an adult with an advanced solid tumor such as melanoma, head and neck, liver or kidney cancer.

This chain joins TRBV5-8 and TRBJ2-4; 10 nucleotides match TRBD1. CDR1 is SGHTS, CDR2 YDEGEE, per germline. Losses at the gene ends were 2 bases for V and 6 bases for J; bases not matched to a gene: 2. CDR3 length: 14 amino acids. The CDR3 coding sequence is TGTGCCAGCAGCTTAGGGACAGGGGTAAACATTCAGTACTTC. Translation gives CASSLGTGVNIQYF.

The chain carries TRBV7-2 and TRBJ1-6, with 7 bases aligning to TRBD1. The CDR3 runs to 15 residues. Per germline, CDR1 SGHTA and CDR2 FQGNSA. Trimming removed 5 bases from V and 5 bases from J; junction bases left unmatched: 6. The CDR3 protein is CASSQIGTDNSPLHF. The DNA of the CDR3 is TGTGCCAGCAGCCAGATCGGGACAGATAATTCACCCCTCCACTTT. Based on the CDR3 plus reference TRBV7-2 and TRBJ1-6, the full variable domain is GAGVSQSPSNKVTEKGKDVELRCDPISGHTALYWYRQSLGQGLEFLIYFQGNSAPDKSGLPSDRFSAERTGGSVSTLTIQRTQQEDSAVYLCASSQIGTDNSPLHFGNGTRLTVT.

The chain links TRBV19 to TRBJ1-4, with D tentatively TRBD1 (5 bases). In germline, CDR1 is LNHDA, CDR2 SQIVND (reference sequence). This CDR3 is 15 amino acids long. Trimming pared 2 bases from V and 0 bases from J, leaving 7 bases between. In DNA form, the CDR3 reads TGTGCCAGTAGTATATTGGGGGCAACTAATGAAAAACTGTTTTTT. Protein product: CASSILGATNEKLFF. The variable domain in full, completed from reference TRBV19 and TRBJ1-4, reads DGGITQSPKYLFRKEGQNVTLSCEQNLNHDAMYWYRQDPGQGLRLIYYSQIVNDFQKGDIAEGYSVSREKKESFPLTVTSAQKNPTAFYLCASSILGATNEKLFFGSGTQLSVL.

The chain has TRBV30 and TRBJ2-7, with TRBD2 matching over 10 bases. This CDR3 has 14 amino acids. Germline CDR1 reads GTSNPN; CDR2 reads SVGIG (reference sequence). V lost 8 bases to trimming and J lost 3 bases; unmatched junction nucleotides: 10. In DNA, the CDR3 is TGTGCCGGTTCTATAGCGGGGGGCGGCTACGAGCAGTACTTC. Translating gives CAGSIAGGGYEQYF.

In DNA, the CDR3 is TGTGCCTGGGAGTCCGCGGGAGAGCAGTACTTC. It translates to CAWESAGEQYF. The rearrangement uses TRBV30 and TRBJ2-7, with D possibly being TRBD2 (6 bases). Germline lookup yields CDR1 GTSNPN and CDR2 SVGIG (reference sequence). The CDR3 totals 11 residues. Trimming took off 5 bases at V and 7 bases at J, with 12 bases between the two ends.

CDR3 bases: TGTGCCAGCAGCCGGGCCTCTGGAAACACCATATATTTT. This translates into CASSRASGNTIYF. The chain links TRBV7-3 to TRBJ1-3; D gene ambiguous. Trimming shortened V by 5 bases and J by 0 bases, and 5 bases separated the two germline ends. CDR1 is SGHTA, CDR2 FQGTGA, per germline. The CDR3 consists of 13 residues.

This clone was seen only a few times. V is TRBV27 and J is TRBJ2-2; 8 positions match TRBD1. Germline assignment: CDR1 MNHEY and CDR2 SMNVEV (reference sequence). The ends lost 6 bases at V and 7 bases at J; junction bases unmatched: 13. The CDR3 length is 16 residues. The CDR3 nucleotides are TGTGCCAGCAGGTCTCCTACAGGGGGTGGGGGCGGGGAGCTGTTTTTT. Translation gives CASRSPTGGGGGELFF.

The chain is built from TRBV10-1 and TRBJ1-6; 8 bases are shared with TRBD1. The CDR3 covers 16 residues. In germline, CDR1 is WNHNN, CDR2 SYGVQD (reference sequence). V shed 6 bases, J shed 6 bases, and the junction held 10 bases outside the gene matches. This CDR3 reads CASRTRGQVFNSPLHF. The CDR3 DNA sequence: TGCGCCAGCAGGACTCGGGGACAGGTTTTTAATTCACCCCTCCACTTT.

The gene calls are TRBV14 and TRBJ2-7; 9 bases are a match to TRBD2. Germline V gene data show CDR1 as SGHDN and CDR2 as FVKESK. The J segment lost 4 bases and the V segment lost 5 bases, leaving 9 bases of the junction unmatched. CDR3 length equals 15 residues. CDR3 sequence reads: CASSYSAGGWYEQYF. In DNA, the CDR3 is TGTGCCAGCAGCTACTCGGCGGGGGGGTGGTACGAGCAGTACTTC. The full variable domain, with the rest looked up from reference TRBV14 and TRBJ2-7, is EAGVTQFPSHSVIEKGQTVTLRCDPISGHDNLYWYRRVMGKEIKFLLHFVKESKQDESGMPNNRFLAERTGGTYSTLKVQPAELEDSGVYFCASSYSAGGWYEQYFGPGTRLTVT.

The V gene is TRBV18, the J gene TRBJ2-5; D is perhaps TRBD1 (6 bases). The CDR3 loop spans 14 amino acids. V lost 1 base and J lost 1, with 7 bases in between. Germline CDR1 is KGHSH and CDR2 is LQKENI. CDR3 region: CASSPRTVQETQYF. As DNA, the CDR3 is TGTGCCAGCTCACCACGGACAGTCCAAGAGACCCAGTACTTC.

The count of this clone is one. V is TRBV7-9 and J is TRBJ2-3, with 9 bases that match TRBD1. Germline V gene data show CDR1 as SEHNR and CDR2 as FQNEAQ (reference sequence). The ends lost 5 bases at V and 5 bases at J; junction bases unmatched: 8. The CDR3 consists of 15 residues. Here the CDR3 reads CASSRGQGGQDTQYF. The CDR3 nucleotides are TGTGCCAGCAGCCGGGGACAGGGCGGTCAAGATACGCAGTATTTT.

This clone was observed a single time. The V and J genes are TRBV4-2 and TRBJ2-7; D call uncertain. This CDR3 has 13 amino acids. The germline CDR1 and CDR2 sequences are LGHNA and YNFKEQ. V lost 7 bases, J lost 5 bases, and 15 bases lay in between. This CDR3 reads CASICLPGNEQYF. The CDR3 nucleotides read TGTGCCAGCATTTGCCTCCCAGGTAACGAGCAGTACTTC.

The rearrangement uses TRBV6-5 and TRBJ1-2; 9 bases agree with TRBD1. The V segment lost 5 bases and the J segment 8 bases; nucleotides outside the gene matches: 6. This CDR3 is 13 amino acids long. Germline V gives CDR1 MNHEY, CDR2 SVGAGI. The CDR3 nucleotides are TGTGCCAGCAGTCAGGGACAGGGACGGGGCTACACCTTC. Its translation is CASSQGQGRGYTF.

V and J are TRBV6-5 and TRBJ1-2; D is unresolved. Germline CDR1 and CDR2: MNHEY and SVGAGI. This CDR3 has 14 residues. V shed 0 bases and J shed 0 bases, with 5 bases lying between them. This CDR3 reads CASSYSAANYGYTF. CDR3 coding DNA: TGTGCCAGCAGTTACTCTGCAGCTAACTATGGCTACACCTTC.

This chain connects TRBV7-9 to TRBJ2-6; D may match TRBD1 or TRBD2 (5 bases each). The CDR3 covers 15 residues. The germline V and J ends were trimmed by 11 bases and 1 base, with 15 bases remaining between them. Germline V gene data show CDR1 as SEHNR and CDR2 as FQNEAQ (reference sequence). CDR3 DNA sequence: TGTGCCTCCCGGGGCTACAGATCTGGGGCCAACGTCCTGACTTTC. Protein product: CASRGYRSGANVLTF.

The gene calls are TRBV2 and TRBJ2-5; D not resolved. The germline V and J ends were trimmed by 6 bases and 2 bases, with 7 bases remaining between them. Germline V lookup: CDR1 SNHLY, CDR2 FYNNEI. CDR3 size: 12 residues. CDR3 nucleotides: TGTGCCAGCAGCGAAAATCAAGAGACCCAGTACTTC. This translates into CASSENQETQYF.

The chain links TRBV14 to TRBJ2-3, with 8 bases matching TRBD1. V dropped 0 bases and J dropped 3; count of bases not matched to a gene: 14. The CDR3 is 19 residues long. Germline CDR1 is SGHDN and CDR2 is FVKESK. CDR3 protein: CASSQEEGATGGGTDTQYF. The CDR3 nucleotides read TGTGCCAGCAGCCAAGAAGAGGGGGCCACAGGGGGTGGTACAGATACGCAGTATTTT.

The chain links TRBV5-1 to TRBJ1-1; no clear D. V gave up 4 bases and J gave up 4 bases, with 11 bases separating them. CDR3 length: 13 residues. The V gene's germline CDR1 is SGHRS and CDR2 YFSETQ. CDR3 region: CASSPEVPTEAFF. Here the CDR3 DNA reads TGCGCCAGCAGCCCCGAGGTGCCCACTGAAGCTTTCTTT.

The CDR3 reads CASIRGNTIYF. The CDR3 DNA reads TGTGCCAGCATTCGCGGAAACACCATATATTTT. The V and J genes are TRBV6-5 and TRBJ1-3; D is unclear. CDR1 and CDR2 from the germline V gene are MNHEY and SVGAGI. Trimming stripped 7 bases from V and 4 bases from J, with 5 bases between. The CDR3 sequence is 11 residues long.

CDR3 in amino acids: CASGMGGSNQPQHF. CDR3 sequence (DNA): TGTGCCAGCGGGATGGGGGGTAGCAATCAGCCCCAGCATTTT. This sequence joins TRBV2 and TRBJ1-5, with D possibly being TRBD1 (5 bases). Trimming stripped 8 bases from V and 0 bases from J, with 11 bases between. CDR3 size: 14 residues. Looked up from germline, CDR1 is SNHLY and CDR2 is FYNNEI.

This chain connects TRBV6-6 to TRBJ2-7; D is ambiguous. Germline V gene data show CDR1 as MNHNY and CDR2 as SVGAGI (reference sequence). The V gene lost 10 bases and the J gene lost 3 bases, with 22 bases spanning the gap. The CDR3 length is 15 residues. For the CDR3, the DNA is TGTGCCACCGCCGAGAGGCTATTAGGGATCTACGAGCAGTACTTC. It encodes CATAERLLGIYEQYF.

The chain joins TRBV5-1 to TRBJ1-3; no reliable D call. Trimming cost V 4 bases and J 0 bases, with 14 bases left between them. CDR3 length: 16 amino acids. The V gene's germline CDR1 is SGHRS and CDR2 YFSETQ. The CDR3 DNA reads TGCGCCAGCAGCAGTAACCCCTCCCGCTCTGGAAACACCATATATTTT. Translated: CASSSNPSRSGNTIYF.

The chain has TRBV5-8 and TRBJ1-5; the D gene is possibly TRBD1 (5 bases). The CDR3 covers 14 residues. Germline CDR1 reads SGHTS; CDR2 reads YDEGEE. Trimming took off 1 base at V and 2 bases at J, with 7 bases between the two ends. Here the CDR3 reads CASSLWGGNQPQHF. In DNA, the CDR3 is TGTGCCAGCAGCTTGTGGGGCGGCAATCAGCCCCAGCATTTT.

The rearrangement links TRBV30 to TRBJ1-3, with D uncertain. The V end was cut by 5 bases, the J end by 0 bases, with 8 bases between. CDR1 is GTSNPN and CDR2 is SVGIG in the germline V gene (reference sequence). The CDR3 consists of 13 residues. CDR3 sequence reads: CAWEILSGNTIYF. The DNA for the CDR3 is TGTGCCTGGGAGATCCTCTCTGGAAACACCATATATTTT.

The rearrangement links TRBV4-2 to TRBJ2-1, with 11 positions matching TRBD2. The CDR3 runs to 15 residues. Germline V lookup: CDR1 LGHNA, CDR2 YNFKEQ. V lost 4 bases and J lost 4; bases outside the gene matches: 3. The CDR3 nucleotides read TGTGCCAGCAGCCCGCTAGCGGGGGGTTACAATGAGCAGTTCTTC. Its protein product is CASSPLAGGYNEQFF.

This chain links TRBV11-2 with TRBJ1-1, with 7 bases aligning to TRBD1. The V and J ends lost 5 bases and 3 bases, in that order; junction bases with no gene match: 9. CDR3 size: 15 residues. Germline V lookup: CDR1 SGHAT, CDR2 FQNNGV. This CDR3 reads CASSVPDRDHTEAFF. CDR3 sequence (DNA): TGTGCCAGCAGCGTACCTGACAGGGACCACACTGAAGCTTTCTTT.

V usage is TRBV2 and J usage is TRBJ2-7; D is possibly TRBD1 (7 bases). V was trimmed by 10 bases and J by 3 bases, leaving 16 bases between them. Germline V gene sequence: CDR1 SNHLY, CDR2 FYNNEI. The CDR3 runs 13 residues. In DNA form, the CDR3 reads TGTGCCACCAATGCGGGGACAGACTACGAGCAGTACTTC. Its translation: CATNAGTDYEQYF.

This sequence joins TRBV6-1 and TRBJ2-2, with TRBD2 matching over 7 bases. Germline values: CDR1 MNHNS, CDR2 SASEGT. V gave up 4 bases and J gave up 4 bases; unmatched junction bases: 0. The CDR3 contains 13 residues. This CDR3 reads CASSAGGTGELFF. The CDR3 nucleotides read TGTGCCAGCAGTGCGGGGGGCACCGGGGAGCTGTTTTTT.

This clone has more than one count but fewer than ten. This CDR3 reads CASSLGEGAWTEAFF. As DNA, the CDR3 is TGTGCCAGCAGCTTGGGAGAGGGGGCATGGACTGAAGCTTTCTTT. The chain joins TRBV5-4 to TRBJ1-1; TRBD1 matches at 7 bases. Per germline, CDR1 SGHNT and CDR2 YYREEE (reference sequence). V dropped 0 bases and J dropped 5; count of bases not matched to a gene: 7. This CDR3 spans 15 amino acids.

The V gene is TRBV5-4, the J gene TRBJ2-3; D is possibly TRBD2 (6 bases). The V gene lost 0 bases and the J gene lost 2 bases, with 13 bases spanning the gap. The CDR3 is 16 amino acids. CDR1 is SGHNT, CDR2 YYREEE, per germline (reference sequence). DNA for the CDR3: TGTGCCAGCAGCTTGGGGGGCGGGGAGCCCACAGATACGCAGTATTTT. Encoded protein: CASSLGGGEPTDTQYF.